The next 28 T cell receptor beta chains were all read from a single sample in a study of blood T cell repertoires in COVID-19 (dated by TCRdb to 2019 to 2021). To prepare the library, the immunoSEQ multiplex PCR assay was applied. TCRdb carries this immuneACCESS record with in-frame sequences only. Its versions omit some clonotypes, under half of them owing to an unresolved V gene in the studies checked, with the rest unexplained. This sample has approximately 40,000 clones in its table, and 85% to 90% of those were observed once. The leading ten clones occupy 3% to 5% of the sample. Sequenced: peripheral blood. Source of these receptors: a man aged 35 to 55 with COVID-19, enrolled during active disease.

V usage is TRBV3-1 (or the pseudogene TRBV3-2) and J usage is TRBJ2-1, with TRBD2 as a possible D gene (6 bases). The CDR3 runs 14 residues. With 4 bases removed from V and 8 bases from J, the gap between germline ends came to 15 bases. Germline CDR1 is LGHDT and CDR2 is YNNKEL (reference sequence). The chain's CDR3 is CASSRGLTGDEQFF. DNA of the CDR3: TGTGCCAGCAGCCGCGGACTAACGGGGGATGAGCAGTTCTTC.

The chain couples TRBV4-1 to TRBJ2-1, with D tentatively TRBD2 (6 bases). Germline loops: CDR1 MGHRA, CDR2 YSYEKL. CDR3 size: 16 residues. V shed 1 base and J shed 4 bases, with 14 bases lying between them. For the CDR3, the DNA is TGCGCCAGCAGCCAAGGGGGCGGGGCTGCTTACAATGAGCAGTTCTTC. Translation gives CASSQGGGAAYNEQFF.

This chain joins TRBV4-1 and TRBJ1-6; D might be TRBD1 (5 bases). Trimming cost V 0 bases and J 7 bases, with 13 bases left between them. Germline assignment: CDR1 MGHRA and CDR2 YSYEKL. CDR3 length equals 16 residues. The CDR3 is CASSQDRGGDNSPLHF. Here the CDR3 DNA reads TGCGCCAGCAGCCAAGATCGGGGGGGGGACAATTCACCCCTCCACTTT.

This chain joins TRBV5-6 and TRBJ1-2; 7 nucleotides match TRBD1. V shed 4 bases and J 5 bases; nucleotides not matched to a gene: 5. From germline, CDR1 is SGHDT and CDR2 YYEEEE. The CDR3 runs 13 residues. CDR3 nucleotides: TGTGCCAGCAGCCGACAGGGCCCGTATGGCTACACCTTC. It is translated as CASSRQGPYGYTF. Looking up the rest from reference TRBV5-6 and TRBJ1-2 gives the full variable domain: DAGVTQSPTHLIKTRGQQVTLRCSPKSGHDTVSWYQQALGQGPQFIFQYYEEEERQRGNFPDRFSGHQFPNYSSELNVNALLLGDSALYLCASSRQGPYGYTFGSGTRLTVV.

The chain uses TRBV4-1 and TRBJ2-7; D is unresolved. The CDR3 has 14 amino acids. Germline-derived CDR1 and CDR2 are MGHRA and YSYEKL. The V gene lost 0 bases and the J gene lost 4 bases, with 10 bases spanning the gap. Here the CDR3 reads CASSQDFPTYEQYF. CDR3 DNA sequence: TGCGCCAGCAGCCAAGATTTTCCGACTTACGAGCAGTACTTC.

The V and J genes are TRBV3-1 (or the pseudogene TRBV3-2) and TRBJ2-7; 11 bases map to TRBD1. This CDR3 spans 13 amino acids. Germline lookup yields CDR1 LGHDT and CDR2 YNNKEL (reference sequence). V lost 3 bases to trimming and J lost 7 bases; unmatched junction nucleotides: 2. CDR3 nucleotides: TGTGCCAGCAGCCAGGACAGGGGGCGGGAGCAGTACTTC. Encoded protein: CASSQDRGREQYF.

The chain uses TRBV12-5 and TRBJ2-7; 11 bases agree with TRBD2. The CDR3 length is 19 residues. V trimming: 2 bases; J trimming: 2 bases; junction bases outside the gene matches: 14. Germline assignment: CDR1 LGHNT and CDR2 FRNRAP. CDR3 in amino acids: CASGLRPWLAGGGAYEQYF. The CDR3 nucleotides are TGTGCTAGTGGTTTGCGTCCTTGGCTAGCGGGAGGAGGAGCCTACGAGCAGTACTTC.

The chain carries TRBV2 and TRBJ2-3; no reliable D call. The CDR3 has 12 residues. Germline V gene sequence: CDR1 SNHLY, CDR2 FYNNEI. Trimming removed 6 bases at V and 1 base at J, with 5 bases between. In nucleotides, the CDR3 is TGTGCCAGCAGATCTGGCACAGATACGCAGTATTTT. Translated: CASRSGTDTQYF.

The chain combines TRBV6-6 with TRBJ1-5, with D hard to call. The CDR3 runs to 13 residues. Germline assignment: CDR1 MNHNY and CDR2 SVGAGI (reference sequence). Trimming pared 7 bases from V and 0 bases from J, leaving 7 bases between. The CDR3 DNA is TGTGCCAGCACGACTCATAGCAATCAGCCCCAGCATTTT. This sequence encodes CASTTHSNQPQHF.

The V call is TRBV5-4, the J call TRBJ1-2, with D possibly matching TRBD1 (6 bases). Deletions cut 2 bases from V and 4 bases from J, with 12 bases between. The germline CDR1 and CDR2 sequences are SGHNT and YYREEE (reference sequence). The CDR3 has 14 amino acids. The DNA of the CDR3 is TGTGCCAGCAGCTTACAGGGTAGAGGCTATGGCTACACCTTC. This gives the protein CASSLQGRGYGYTF.

This chain uses TRBV18 with TRBJ1-5; 8 positions match TRBD1. The CDR3 is 16 amino acids. Germline V lookup: CDR1 KGHSH, CDR2 LQKENI. The V segment lost 2 bases and the J segment 3 bases; nucleotides outside the gene matches: 6. In DNA form, the CDR3 reads TGTGCCAGCTCACCAGCCCCGACAGGGGACAATCAGCCCCAGCATTTT. Encoded protein: CASSPAPTGDNQPQHF.

The chain uses TRBV24-1 and TRBJ2-1; 7 nucleotides match TRBD2. The CDR3 extends over 15 amino acids. Unmatched junction bases numbered 4, after V lost 1 base and J lost 5 bases. Per germline, CDR1 KGHDR and CDR2 SFDVKD. The CDR3: CATSDFLAENNEQFF. The CDR3 DNA reads as TGTGCCACCAGTGATTTTCTAGCGGAAAACAATGAGCAGTTCTTC.

The V gene is TRBV7-9, the J gene TRBJ2-7; 8 positions agree with TRBD1. The V gene end was trimmed by 0 bases and the J gene end by 6 bases; junction bases not matched to a gene: 4. This CDR3 contains 14 residues. Germline V gene sequence: CDR1 SEHNR, CDR2 FQNEAQ (reference sequence). In DNA, the CDR3 is TGTGCCAGCAGCTTAGCGCCAGGGGGCCGCGAGCAGTACTTC. Amino acids: CASSLAPGGREQYF.

J is TRBJ2-7 and V is TRBV6-1; weak D call: TRBD1 (5 bases). Trimming cost V 1 base and J 4 bases, with 14 bases left between them. The germline V gene encodes CDR1 MNHNS and CDR2 SASEGT. The CDR3 has 15 amino acids. CDR3 nucleotides: TGTGCCAGCAGTGAAGTAGGCAGGGCAACGTACGAGCAGTACTTC. It specifies CASSEVGRATYEQYF.

V gene TRBV6-5 combines with J gene TRBJ2-7; 8 bases agree with TRBD2. Trimming took 10 bases from V and 2 from J; bases not matched to a gene: 10. The germline CDR1 and CDR2 sequences are MNHEY and SVGAGI. The CDR3 length is 14 residues. DNA of the CDR3: TGTGCCACCCGAGACGGGGGGGCCGCCTACGAGCAGTACTTC. It encodes CATRDGGAAYEQYF.

DNA for the CDR3: TGTGCCAGCAGGGGGACAGGAGATCAGCCCCAGCATTTT. Its protein is CASRGTGDQPQHF. The chain is built from TRBV2 and TRBJ1-5; 8 nucleotides agree with TRBD1. The CDR3 has 13 amino acids. Germline lookup yields CDR1 SNHLY and CDR2 FYNNEI. Trimming cost V 6 bases and J 5 bases; bases outside gene matches: 3.

CDR3 coding DNA: TGTGCTAGTGGTTTGGCCCTCACCGGTGAAAAACTGTTTTTT. Amino acids: CASGLALTGEKLFF. The chain links TRBV12-5 to TRBJ1-4; D is ambiguous. This CDR3 spans 14 amino acids. Trimming took off 1 base at V and 7 bases at J, with 10 bases between the two ends. CDR1 LGHNT and CDR2 FRNRAP come from the germline V gene.

The V gene is TRBV5-6, the J gene TRBJ1-2, with 7 bases matching TRBD1. Trimming took 0 bases from V and 4 from J; bases not matched to a gene: 3. The germline CDR1 and CDR2 sequences are SGHDT and YYEEEE. The CDR3 runs 14 residues. CDR3 amino acids: CASSLEGGLYGYTF. Here the CDR3 DNA reads TGTGCCAGCAGCTTGGAAGGGGGCCTCTATGGCTACACCTTC.

V gene TRBV12-5 combines with J gene TRBJ1-2, with TRBD1 matching 8 bases. The CDR3 spans 14 residues. The V and J ends lost 5 bases and 4 bases, in that order; junction bases with no gene match: 6. Germline CDR1 is LGHNT and CDR2 is FRNRAP. CDR3 sequence (DNA): TGTGCTAGTGGTCCGGTAACAGGGGGCTATGGCTACACCTTC. Its protein is CASGPVTGGYGYTF.

The V and J genes are TRBV21-1 and TRBJ2-2; the D segment call TRBD1 is taken from the table without a DNA check. TRBV21-1 is a pseudogene segment. This CDR3 is 20 amino acids long. For the CDR3, the DNA is TGTGCCAGCAGCCCCCGAGGTGGACAGGGGGCTATAGCGAACACCGGGGAGCTGTTTTTT. This translates into CASSPRGGQGAIANTGELFF.

The chain links TRBV29-1 to TRBJ2-3; 11 positions match TRBD1. Germline loops: CDR1 SQVTM, CDR2 ANQGSEA. V was clipped by 3 bases and J by 0 bases; unmatched bases: 5. There are 16 residues in the CDR3. CDR3 sequence: CSVDIGQGASTDTQYF. In DNA form, the CDR3 reads TGCAGCGTTGATATTGGACAGGGGGCCAGCACAGATACGCAGTATTTT.

This clone was seen a few times. This chain joins TRBV28 and TRBJ2-1; D ambiguous. V lost 3 bases and J 3 bases, leaving 12 bases between the germline ends. Germline V gene lookup returns CDR1 MDHEN and CDR2 SYDVKM. The length of the CDR3 is 15 residues. The chain's CDR3 is CASSFLESGYNEQFF. The CDR3 nucleotides are TGTGCCAGCAGTTTTTTAGAGTCTGGCTACAATGAGCAGTTCTTC.

This chain joins TRBV3-1 (or the pseudogene TRBV3-2) and TRBJ2-2, with 11 nucleotides matching TRBD2. From germline, CDR1 is LGHDT and CDR2 YNNKEL (reference sequence). V gave up 6 bases and J gave up 7 bases; unmatched junction bases: 16. CDR3 length equals 18 residues. CDR3 protein: CASSKGWASGRSGGELFF. In DNA form, the CDR3 reads TGTGCCAGCAGTAAGGGTTGGGCTAGCGGGAGGAGCGGCGGGGAGCTGTTTTTT.

This clone appeared once. V is TRBV6-2 or TRBV6-3 and J is TRBJ2-1, with 7 bases matching TRBD2. Germline-derived CDR1 and CDR2 are MNHEY and SVGEGT. The V and J ends lost 1 base and 3 bases, in that order; junction bases with no gene match: 6. The CDR3 spans 16 residues. The CDR3 nucleotides read TGTGCCAGCAGTTACTGGGGGGGGACCGTCTACAATGAGCAGTTCTTC. Protein sequence: CASSYWGGTVYNEQFF.

The chain has TRBV18 and TRBJ1-5, with a tentative D call TRBD1 (5 bases). Trimming left V 3 bases short and J 6 bases short, with 9 bases between. The length of the CDR3 is 13 residues. The germline V gene encodes CDR1 KGHSH and CDR2 LQKENI. CDR3: CASSPQGFQPQHF. CDR3 coding DNA: TGTGCCAGCTCACCCCAGGGATTTCAGCCCCAGCATTTT.

The gene calls are TRBV18 and TRBJ2-2, with 8 positions matching TRBD2. This CDR3 region has 17 residues. The V gene's germline CDR1 is KGHSH and CDR2 LQKENI. V lost 0 bases and J lost 5; bases outside the gene matches: 8. CDR3 coding DNA: TGTGCCAGCTCACCACCGCGCAACCCGGGGGGGACCGGGGAGCTGTTTTTT. Encoded protein: CASSPPRNPGGTGELFF.

J is TRBJ2-3 and V is TRBV11-2; 8 nucleotides match TRBD2. CDR1 is SGHAT, CDR2 FQNNGV, per germline. The CDR3 is 16 residues long. The ends lost 4 bases at V and 3 bases at J; junction bases unmatched: 9. In DNA form, the CDR3 reads TGTGCCAGCAGCTACCGGATAGCGGGGTTAACAGATACGCAGTATTTT. It specifies CASSYRIAGLTDTQYF. Supplemented by reference TRBV11-2 and TRBJ2-3, the full variable domain reads EAGVAQSPRYKIIEKRQSVAFWCNPISGHATLYWYQQILGQGPKLLIQFQNNGVVDDSQLPKDRFSAERLKGVDSTLKIQPAKLEDSAVYLCASSYRIAGLTDTQYFGPGTRLTVL.

This clone has only one observation. The chain joins TRBV6-6 to TRBJ2-5; perhaps TRBD1 as D (6 bases). The CDR3 spans 13 residues. CDR1 MNHNY and CDR2 SVGAGI come from the germline V gene (reference sequence). V lost 2 bases to trimming and J lost 5 bases, with 9 bases between them. The CDR3 bases are TGTGCCAGCAGTTACCAGGGGAGCGAGACCCAGTACTTC. Translating gives CASSYQGSETQYF.